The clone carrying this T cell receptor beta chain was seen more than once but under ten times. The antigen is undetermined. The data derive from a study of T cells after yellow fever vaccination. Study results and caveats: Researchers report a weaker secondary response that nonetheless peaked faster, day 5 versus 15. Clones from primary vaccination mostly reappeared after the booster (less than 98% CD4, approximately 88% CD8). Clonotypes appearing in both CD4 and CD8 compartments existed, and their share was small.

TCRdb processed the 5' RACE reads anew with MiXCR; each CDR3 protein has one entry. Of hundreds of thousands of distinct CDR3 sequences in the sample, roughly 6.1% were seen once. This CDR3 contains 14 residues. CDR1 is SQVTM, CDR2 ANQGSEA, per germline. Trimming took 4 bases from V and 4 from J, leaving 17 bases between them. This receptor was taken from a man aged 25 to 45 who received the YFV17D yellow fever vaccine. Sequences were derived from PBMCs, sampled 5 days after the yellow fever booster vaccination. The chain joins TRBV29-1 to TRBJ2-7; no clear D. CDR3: CSVVLSAGEYEQYF. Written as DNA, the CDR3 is TGCAGCGTTGTTTTGTCCGCCGGCGAATACGAGCAGTACTTC.